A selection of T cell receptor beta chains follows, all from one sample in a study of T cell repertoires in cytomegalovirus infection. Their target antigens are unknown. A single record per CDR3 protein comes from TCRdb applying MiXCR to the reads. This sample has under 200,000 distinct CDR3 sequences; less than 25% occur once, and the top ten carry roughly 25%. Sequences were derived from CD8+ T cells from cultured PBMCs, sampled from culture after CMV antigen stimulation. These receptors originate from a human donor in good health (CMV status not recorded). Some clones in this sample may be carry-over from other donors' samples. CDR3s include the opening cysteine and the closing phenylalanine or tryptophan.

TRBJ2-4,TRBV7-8,CASSSKVGADIQYF
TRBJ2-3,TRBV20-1,CSAERDYTDTQYF
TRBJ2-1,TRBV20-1,CSAPAGVDYNEQFF
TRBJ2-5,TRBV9,CASSVGGGARETQYF
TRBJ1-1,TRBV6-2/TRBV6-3,CASSYSYGGPGTEAFF
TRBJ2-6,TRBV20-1,CSARARGPSGANVLTF
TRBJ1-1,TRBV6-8,CASRDGDMNTEAFF
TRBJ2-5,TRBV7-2,CASSLRSGLDQETQYF
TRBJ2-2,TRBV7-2,CASSLGGDFDITGELFF
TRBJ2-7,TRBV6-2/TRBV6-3,CASSYATNSYEQYF
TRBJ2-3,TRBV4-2,CASSQETSTDTQYF
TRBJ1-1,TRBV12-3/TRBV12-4,CASSLGKEPVNTEAFF
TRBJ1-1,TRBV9,CASSVSLDRTNTEAFF
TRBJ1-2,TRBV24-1,CATSDSDRGTQGGYTF
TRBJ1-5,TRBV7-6,CASSQYAGQGNQPQHF
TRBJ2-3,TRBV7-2,CASSSQRGVTDTQYF
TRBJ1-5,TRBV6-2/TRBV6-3,CASSYLGQRNQPQHF
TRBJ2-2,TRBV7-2,CASSPSTGELFF
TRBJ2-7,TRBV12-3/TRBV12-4,CASGEAGPYEQYF
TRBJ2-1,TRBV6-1,CASSYAGGGEQFF
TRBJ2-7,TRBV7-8,CASTLQGYYEQYF
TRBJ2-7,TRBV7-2,CASSFRQTYEQYF
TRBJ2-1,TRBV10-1,CASSELAGPYNEQFF
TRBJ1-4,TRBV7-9,CASSPPVATNEKLFF
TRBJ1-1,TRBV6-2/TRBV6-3,CASSYGIVNTEAFF
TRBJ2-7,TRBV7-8,CASSLWPSGGIGYEQYF
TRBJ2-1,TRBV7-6,CASSLGSGLNEQFF
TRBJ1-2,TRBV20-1,CSVRLEGGYTF
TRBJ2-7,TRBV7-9,CASSSPGTGKIEQYF
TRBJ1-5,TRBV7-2,CASSPRGGTLGPQHF
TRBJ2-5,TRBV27,CASGRGGKQETQYF
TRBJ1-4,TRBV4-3,CASSHESEYGKLFF
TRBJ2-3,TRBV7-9,CASSSNSRASTDTQYF
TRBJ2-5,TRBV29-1,CSVEDRTREETQYF